These 8 T cell receptor beta chains were sequenced from one sample in a study of technical replicates of blood from several donors. Using immunoSEQ multiplex PCR, the repertoire was profiled, and TCRdb retains in-frame clones only, with some absent. Of tens of thousands of clones in the sample, 90% to 95% were seen once. Sequenced input: T cells isolated from PBMCs. The receptors come from a human donor in good health.

This chain connects TRBV4-1 to TRBJ2-7, with D tentatively TRBD2 (5 bases). CDR1 MGHRA and CDR2 YSYEKL come from the germline V gene. V dropped 1 base and J dropped 3 bases, with 10 bases sitting between them. The CDR3 has 14 amino acids. CDR3 sequence reads: CASSQGNGDYEQYF. The CDR3 DNA is TGCGCCAGCAGCCAAGGGAACGGGGACTACGAGCAGTACTTC.

The chain employs TRBV29-1 and TRBJ2-1; 8 bases align to TRBD2. CDR1 and CDR2 (germline): SQVTM, ANQGSEA. CDR3 length: 16 residues. V lost 3 bases to trimming and J lost 5 bases; unmatched junction nucleotides: 12. CDR3 in DNA: TGCAGCGTTGACCTTGCGGGGGGTCCCAAACACAATGAGCAGTTCTTC. Protein sequence: CSVDLAGGPKHNEQFF.

The V call is TRBV21-1, the J call TRBJ2-5; TRBD1, the D gene given by the table, was not confirmed from the DNA. TRBV21-1 is a known pseudogene. The CDR3 consists of 14 residues. The CDR3 loop is CASSSHGPQETQYF. DNA for the CDR3: TGTGCCAGCAGCAGTCATGGGCCCCAAGAGACCCAGTACTTC.

The V and J genes are TRBV28 and TRBJ2-7; D perhaps matches TRBD1 (6 bases). The V gene lost 7 bases and the J gene lost 2 bases, with 18 bases spanning the gap. The CDR3 totals 15 residues. Looked up from germline, CDR1 is MDHEN and CDR2 is SYDVKM. Here the CDR3 reads CASTPPRGVPYEQYF. CDR3 nucleotide sequence: TGTGCCAGCACCCCGCCCAGGGGTGTACCCTACGAGCAGTACTTC.

The CDR3 DNA sequence: TGCGCCAGCAGCCAAGAGGGCCAACAAGAGACCCAGTACTTC. Translating gives CASSQEGQQETQYF. This chain links TRBV4-1 with TRBJ2-5; the D is unclear. The germline V gene has CDR1 MGHRA and CDR2 YSYEKL. The CDR3 totals 14 residues. Between the trimmed V and J ends, which lost 0 bases and 2 bases, there was a span of 7 bases.

The V call is TRBV6-5, the J call TRBJ1-2; perhaps TRBD1 as D (5 bases). V was trimmed by 0 bases and J by 8 bases, leaving 13 bases between them. Germline CDR1 is MNHEY and CDR2 is SVGAGI. CDR3 length: 14 residues. CDR3 in amino acids: CASSYSSRVGGYTF. The CDR3 bases are TGTGCCAGCAGTTACTCGTCCAGGGTTGGGGGCTACACCTTC.

This chain uses TRBV6-1 with TRBJ2-1; 9 bases agree with TRBD2. V dropped 0 bases and J dropped 6; count of bases not matched to a gene: 6. CDR1 MNHNS and CDR2 SASEGT come from the germline V gene. This CDR3 has 16 residues. The CDR3 protein is CASSEANLAGRNEQFF. CDR3 sequence (DNA): TGTGCCAGCAGTGAAGCTAACCTAGCGGGACGCAATGAGCAGTTCTTC.

The chain employs TRBV28 and TRBJ1-5; no definite D call. The germline gives CDR1 MDHEN, CDR2 SYDVKM. This CDR3 is 14 amino acids long. Trimming shortened V by 6 bases and J by 2 bases, and 11 bases separated the two germline ends. The DNA of the CDR3 is TGTGCCAGCAGCAAGCGGCAGGGCAATCAGCCCCAGCATTTT. The encoded protein is CASSKRQGNQPQHF.